These 11 T cell receptor beta chains came from one sample sequenced in a study of cytomegalovirus exposure and HLA in healthy donors. Using immunoSEQ multiplex PCR, the repertoire was profiled, and TCRdb retains in-frame clones only, with some absent. The repertoire holds approximately 300,000 clones, roughly 87% seen once, with about 1.2% in the top ten. Sequenced input: PBMCs. The origin of the receptors is a woman aged 25 to 45 in good health and CMV-seropositive.

The J gene is TRBJ2-7, the V gene TRBV6-5, with TRBD1 as a possible D gene (6 bases). Trimming cost V 5 bases and J 8 bases, with 13 bases left between them. This CDR3 contains 12 residues. The germline CDR1 and CDR2 sequences are MNHEY and SVGAGI. DNA of the CDR3: TGTGCCAGCAGTCGTCAGGGGTTACAGCAGTACTTC. It specifies CASSRQGLQQYF.

The gene calls are TRBV7-9 and TRBJ2-7, with 9 bases identical to TRBD2. The CDR3 is made up of 14 amino acids. Germline CDR1 SEHNR, CDR2 FQNEAQ (reference sequence). V trimming: 5 bases; J trimming: 3 bases; junction bases outside the gene matches: 5. DNA of the CDR3: TGTGCCAGCAGCGCCAGCGGGAGGAGCTACGAGCAGTACTTC. This gives the protein CASSASGRSYEQYF. The variable domain in full, completed from reference TRBV7-9 and TRBJ2-7, reads DTGVSQNPRHKITKRGQNVTFRCDPISEHNRLYWYRQTLGQGPEFLTYFQNEAQLEKSRLLSDRFSAERPKGSFSTLEIQRTEQGDSAMYLCASSASGRSYEQYFGPGTRLTVT.

This sequence joins TRBV5-4 and TRBJ2-3; TRBD2 is a possible D gene (6 bases). This CDR3 has 15 amino acids. Germline values: CDR1 SGHNT, CDR2 YYREEE (reference sequence). V was pared by 1 base and J by 6 bases, with 15 bases between. The CDR3 DNA sequence: TGTGCCAGCAGCTTGAGGACACCGGGGGTGGATACGCAGTATTTT. Encoded protein: CASSLRTPGVDTQYF.

The chain couples TRBV15 to TRBJ1-2; 7 bases match TRBD1. V was pared by 4 bases and J by 8 bases, with 13 bases of the junction left unmatched. The CDR3 extends over 15 amino acids. Germline CDR1 is LNHNV and CDR2 is YYDKDF (reference sequence). The CDR3 sequence: CATSIGLTGLGGYTF. The CDR3 DNA reads TGTGCCACCAGCATCGGACTGACAGGGTTGGGGGGCTACACCTTC.

The J gene is TRBJ1-2, the V gene TRBV19, with unresolved D. CDR3 length: 14 amino acids. Germline V gene lookup returns CDR1 LNHDA and CDR2 SQIVND (reference sequence). The V end was cut by 3 bases, the J end by 7 bases, with 15 bases between. The CDR3 here is CASSIKGIEGGYTF. DNA for the CDR3: TGTGCCAGTAGTATCAAGGGCATAGAGGGTGGCTACACCTTC.

This clone was seen only once. Here the CDR3 reads CAWSKVTGTQYF. CDR3 bases: TGTGCCTGGAGTAAGGTGACAGGGACCCAGTACTTC. This chain joins TRBV30 and TRBJ2-5; maybe TRBD1 (6 bases). Germline CDR1 reads GTSNPN; CDR2 reads SVGIG (reference sequence). V was clipped by 2 bases and J by 7 bases, with 11 bases between them. This CDR3 has 12 amino acids.

The table lists this clone with a count of one. J is TRBJ2-5 and V is TRBV25-1; no firm D call. Between the trimmed V and J ends, which lost 10 bases and 2 bases, there was a span of 11 bases. This CDR3 contains 12 residues. CDR1 is MGHDK and CDR2 is SYGVNS in the germline V gene. CDR3 residues: CATQSRQETQYF. Here the CDR3 DNA reads TGTGCCACCCAAAGTAGGCAAGAGACCCAGTACTTC.

This sequence joins TRBV11-2 and TRBJ2-5, with D possibly being TRBD2 (5 bases). The ends were cut back, 0 bases at V and 3 bases at J, with 11 bases in the middle. The CDR3 covers 15 residues. In germline, CDR1 is SGHAT, CDR2 FQNNGV. CDR3: CASSLEMGEKETQYF. CDR3 coding DNA: TGTGCCAGCAGCTTAGAGATGGGAGAAAAAGAGACCCAGTACTTC.

The rearrangement uses TRBV7-9 and TRBJ1-2; the match to TRBD1 covers 7 bases. Losses at the gene ends were 2 bases for V and 7 bases for J; bases not matched to a gene: 7. The germline gives CDR1 SEHNR, CDR2 FQNEAQ (reference sequence). The CDR3 loop spans 14 amino acids. CDR3 loop: CASSLYEGALGYTF. DNA for the CDR3: TGTGCCAGCAGCTTATACGAGGGGGCGCTTGGCTACACCTTC.

V and J are TRBV6-1 and TRBJ1-1; maybe TRBD1 (6 bases). CDR1 and CDR2 from the germline V gene are MNHNS and SASEGT. The CDR3 consists of 14 residues. Trimming pared 1 base from V and 1 base from J, leaving 7 bases between. CDR3 protein: CASSEVRGNTEAFF. CDR3 sequence (DNA): TGTGCCAGCAGTGAAGTCAGGGGGAACACTGAAGCTTTCTTT.

This chain joins TRBV9 and TRBJ2-5; possible D gene TRBD2, 7 bases. The CDR3 loop spans 15 amino acids. CDR1 and CDR2 from the germline V gene are SGDLS and YYNGEE. Trimming removed 4 bases at V and 1 base at J, with 14 bases between. CDR3: CASSSWGGAQETQYF. CDR3 coding DNA: TGTGCCAGCAGCTCTTGGGGGGGGGCCCAAGAGACCCAGTACTTC.